The following is a T cell receptor beta chain sequence with its context. This receptor's antigen is unknown. No qualities accompany the bases; no much larger clone lies one base away. The library was prepared using PCR. DNA from cultured CD4+ T cells was subjected to TCR sequencing with the Oncomine TCR Beta short-read assay at the Johns Hopkins FTIC core. Genomic DNA was extracted from the cultured CD4+ T cells with the QIAamp micro DNA kit. Oncomine TCR Beta libraries from cultured CD4+ T cells were pooled using unique dual indexes and sequenced on an Illumina iSeq 100. In the original analysis: Non-productive sequences were removed, and CDR3s that did not start with C, did not end with F or W, or were shorter than 7 amino acids were discarded. Antigen-specific clonotypes were identified with the MANAFEST web application by comparing peptide-stimulated wells with reference and other culture wells. To be called positive, a clone needed an FDR below 0.05, an odds ratio above 5, and a productive frequency above 0.1% in at least two of three replicate wells. A clonotype was classed as cross-reactive if the clonotype showed significant expansion both in SARS-CoV-2 spike wells and in at least one common cold coronavirus spike condition. CDR3 homology was assessed with Levenshtein distances (stringdist) and unrooted phylogenetic trees (ape) in R version 3.6.1. TCRdb handled the public reads itself, with Q25 trimming in fastp and clone calling in MiXCR, and kept productive beta chains. Rows are unified per CDR3 protein, each entry keeping the most common DNA and genes. The V and J calls and clone size are TCRdb's, not the authors'. The sample includes around 19,000 distinct CDR3 sequences, with more than 40% observed a single time. The top ten clones comprise about 4% of the sample.

This sample is drawn from a study of vaccination and CD4 T cells after COVID-19 (dated by TCRdb to the early 2020s). About the full investigation: Convalescent patients had a positive SARS-CoV-2 result on nasal swab PCR, and of these patients, fewer than ten had mild disease and one had severe disease. The convalescent cohort comprised six males and four females, including two Hispanic individuals, seven Caucasians, two Asians and one multiracial person. Post-COVID blood samples from convalescent patients were collected a median of roughly 100 days after diagnosis, with a range of about 30 to 170 days. The spike-specific CD4+ TCR repertoire was compared before and after mRNA vaccination in over 9 COVID-19 convalescent patients and a handful of infection-naive healthy vaccine recipients. In control cultures, a CEFX viral epitope pool was used as positive control, an HIV-1 Nef peptide pool was used as negative control, or no peptide was added. The cultures were stimulated with overlapping spike peptide pools from SARS-CoV-2 and from the common cold coronaviruses HCoV-NL63, HCoV-OC43 and HCoV-229E. Post-vaccine blood samples were obtained a median of around 74 days after the second vaccine dose, with a range of about 14 to 250 days. Two doses of either the Pfizer-BioNTech BNT162b2 vaccine (n=8) or the Moderna mRNA-1273 vaccine (n=2) were administered to participants.

Including the terminal cysteine and phenylalanine, the CDR3 comprises 15 residues. Only the CDR3 region is kept as DNA, spanning 45 bases read in frame from base 1. Unmatched junction bases come to 12, with V trimmed by 2 bases and J by 8 bases. CDR1 GTSNPN and CDR2 SVGIG were looked up in the germline V gene (reference sequence). Study-wide findings and limitations: Of the vaccine-specific clones in convalescent patients, 304 of 307, or nearly all, reacted only to SARS-CoV-2 spike and did not cross-react with common cold coronaviruses. Among convalescent patients, a median about 86% of the SARS-CoV-2-reactive clones seen after vaccination appeared only after vaccination, which suggests priming specific to the vaccine. Only a relatively small number of convalescent patients were included in the study, and early timepoints following natural infection were not analyzed. The median number of SARS-CoV-2-reactive clonotypes rose from around 20 after infection to some 40 after vaccination, but the change was not significant.

The sample's treatment or condition, from its label and the paper: roughly 11-day PBMC culture with coronavirus spike peptide pools or control peptides (ViraFEST assay). The ViraFEST assay was used in the study, in which antigen-specific T cells were expanded with peptide pools and expanded clonotypes were subsequently identified by TCR sequencing. Positive SARS-CoV-2 PCR tests in the convalescent patients dated from March to December 2020, before Alpha, Beta and Delta variants emerged in the United States. More than 1.5 million PBMCs per well were cultured in IMDM with approximately 5.5% human AB serum and roughly 9.3 IU/ml IL-2, plus 10 ug/ml peptide pools. Half of the culture medium was replaced with fresh IL-2-containing medium on days 3 and 7. CD4+ T cells were isolated after 10 days of culture through negative selection using the EasySep CD4+ T cell isolation kit. Ficoll-Paque Plus gradient centrifugation was used to isolate PBMCs from whole blood, and the isolated PBMCs were then either used fresh or cryopreserved at -140C. Culture conditions were generally each tested in triplicate wells.

This chain is built from TRBV30 and TRBJ1-3; 7 central nucleotides agree with TRBD1. This TCR came from a human donor who had recovered from COVID-19. Sequences were obtained from CD4+ T cells from blood, cultured in vitro. The CDR3 here reads CAWSPRTGRADTIYF. The DNA sequence reads TGTGCCTGGAGTCCGAGGACAGGTCGGGCAGACACCATATATTTT.